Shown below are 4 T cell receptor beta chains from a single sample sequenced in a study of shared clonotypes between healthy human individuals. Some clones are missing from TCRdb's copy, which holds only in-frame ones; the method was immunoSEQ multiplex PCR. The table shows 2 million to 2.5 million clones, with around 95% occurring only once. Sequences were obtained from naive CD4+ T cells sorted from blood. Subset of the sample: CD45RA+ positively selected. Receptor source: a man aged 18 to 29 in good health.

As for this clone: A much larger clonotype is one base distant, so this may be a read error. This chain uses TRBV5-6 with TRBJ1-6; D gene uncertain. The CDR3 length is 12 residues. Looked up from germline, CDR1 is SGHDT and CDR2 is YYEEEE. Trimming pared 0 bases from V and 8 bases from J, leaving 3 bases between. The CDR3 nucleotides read TGTGCCAGCAGCTTGGACGATTCACCCCTCCACTTT. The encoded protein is CASSLDDSPLHF.

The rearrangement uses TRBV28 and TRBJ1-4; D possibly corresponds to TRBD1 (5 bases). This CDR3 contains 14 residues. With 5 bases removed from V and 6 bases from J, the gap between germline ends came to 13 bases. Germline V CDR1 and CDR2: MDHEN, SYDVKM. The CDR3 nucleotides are TGTGCCAGCAGTCCCGGGACTGCCGATGAAAAACTGTTTTTT. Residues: CASSPGTADEKLFF.

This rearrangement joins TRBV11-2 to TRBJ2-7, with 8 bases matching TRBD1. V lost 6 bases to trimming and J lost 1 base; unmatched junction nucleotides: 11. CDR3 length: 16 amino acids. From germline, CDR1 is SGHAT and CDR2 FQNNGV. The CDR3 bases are TGTGCCAGCAGACAATGGACAGGGAATTCTTCCTACGAGCAGTACTTC. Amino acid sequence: CASRQWTGNSSYEQYF.

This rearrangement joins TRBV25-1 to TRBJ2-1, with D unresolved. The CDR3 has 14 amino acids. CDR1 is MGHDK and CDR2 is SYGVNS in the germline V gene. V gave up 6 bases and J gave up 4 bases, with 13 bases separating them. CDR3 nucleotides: TGTGCCAGCAGGGGCGGTTACCTATACAATGAGCAGTTCTTC. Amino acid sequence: CASRGGYLYNEQFF.